A single sample is the source of the 21 T cell receptor beta chains below, sequenced in a study of memory CD4+ T cells and cytomegalovirus serostatus. The sort gate was single viable CD3+CD4+CD8-CD45RO+ cells for memory CD4+ T cells. The assay was immunoSEQ multiplex PCR, and TCRdb's table has in-frame clones only and misses some. The sample holds over 40,000 clones; 65% to 85% are singletons and the top ten take approximately 0.55%. The source material was memory CD4+ T cells from blood. The receptor source for this set is an adult in good health and CMV-seronegative.

The CDR3 loop reads CASNKGGTSKRNEQFF. CDR3 nucleotides: TGTGCCAGCAACAAGGGGGGGACTAGCAAGAGAAATGAGCAGTTCTTC. The chain carries TRBV14 and TRBJ2-1; 9 nucleotides line up with TRBD2. This CDR3 has 16 amino acids. The J segment lost 7 bases and the V segment lost 7 bases, leaving 14 bases of the junction unmatched. Looked up from germline, CDR1 is SGHDN and CDR2 is FVKESK.

This chain links TRBV18 with TRBJ2-1; possibly TRBD1 for D (7 bases). V lost 3 bases to trimming and J lost 8 bases, with 17 bases between them. Germline CDR1 is KGHSH and CDR2 is LQKENI. The CDR3 is 15 amino acids. The CDR3 loop is CASSPRQGGGDEQFF. CDR3 nucleotide sequence: TGTGCCAGCTCACCCCGACAGGGTGGCGGGGATGAGCAGTTCTTC.

J is TRBJ1-6 and V is TRBV11-2; D remains ambiguous. CDR1 SGHAT and CDR2 FQNNGV come from the germline V gene. V dropped 1 base and J dropped 10 bases, with 5 bases sitting between them. This CDR3 spans 12 amino acids. This chain's CDR3 is CASSLGSSPLHF. CDR3 bases: TGTGCCAGCAGCTTAGGTTCCTCACCCCTCCACTTT.

The chain employs TRBV7-9 and TRBJ1-4; D not certain. CDR1 is SEHNR and CDR2 is FQNEAQ in the germline V gene (reference sequence). The CDR3 loop spans 15 amino acids. The V gene lost 4 bases and the J gene lost 0 bases, with 9 bases spanning the gap. The CDR3 here is CASSSNIATNEKLFF. CDR3 DNA: TGTGCCAGCAGCTCGAACATTGCAACTAATGAAAAACTGTTTTTT.

The rearrangement joins TRBV19 to TRBJ2-1; D ambiguous. Trimming stripped 9 bases from V and 13 bases from J, with 16 bases between. Germline V gene lookup returns CDR1 LNHDA and CDR2 SQIVND (reference sequence). This CDR3 has 11 residues. This chain's CDR3 is CASRSGPAQFF. The CDR3, as DNA: TGTGCCAGCCGGAGTGGGCCTGCACAGTTCTTC.

This clone was recorded a few times. This chain joins TRBV5-1 and TRBJ2-3, with D possibly matching TRBD1 (6 bases). With 4 bases removed from V and 3 bases from J, the gap between germline ends came to 12 bases. Germline V gene data show CDR1 as SGHRS and CDR2 as YFSETQ. CDR3 length equals 14 residues. The CDR3 reads CASSPPTGTDTQYF. The CDR3 nucleotides read TGCGCCAGCAGCCCCCCCACAGGGACAGATACGCAGTATTTT.

The chain links TRBV28 to TRBJ2-2; D is tentatively TRBD1 or TRBD2 (5 bases each). This CDR3 region has 16 residues. V gave up 5 bases and J gave up 8 bases, with 21 bases separating them. Germline lookup yields CDR1 MDHEN and CDR2 SYDVKM. DNA of the CDR3: TGTGCCAGCAGTCTCCAACCGGGGACCGCTTCGGGGGAGCTGTTTTTT. It is translated as CASSLQPGTASGELFF.

The chain carries TRBV4-1 and TRBJ1-2, with D unresolved. Germline CDR1 reads MGHRA; CDR2 reads YSYEKL. The V gene lost 0 bases and the J gene lost 8 bases, with 7 bases spanning the gap. This CDR3 has 12 amino acids. CDR3 in DNA: TGCGCCAGCAGCCAAGATCTTTGGGGCTACACCTTC. Translating it yields CASSQDLWGYTF.

The rearrangement uses TRBV5-1 and TRBJ2-5; 9 bases are a match to TRBD2. CDR3 size: 16 residues. V shed 3 bases, J shed 4 bases, and the junction held 10 bases outside the gene matches. The germline V gene has CDR1 SGHRS and CDR2 YFSETQ. The CDR3 bases are TGCGCCAGCAGCTCCGTAGCGGGGGCCCGGGGAGAGACCCAGTACTTC. It is translated as CASSSVAGARGETQYF.

The chain has TRBV11-2 and TRBJ2-5; D unclear. The DNA matches TRBJ2-7 better at its end, which makes the J call doubtful. The CDR3 runs 12 residues. The germline V gene has CDR1 SGHAT and CDR2 FQNNGV. The CDR3 is CASSSGPGEQYF. In nucleotides, the CDR3 is TGTGCCAGCAGCTCCGGGCCCGGCGAGCAGTACTTC.

This clone was seen a handful of times. The chain joins TRBV13 to TRBJ2-5; D is unclear. CDR3 length: 13 amino acids. Trimming took off 2 bases at V and 7 bases at J, with 11 bases between the two ends. Per germline, CDR1 PRHDT and CDR2 FYEKMQ (reference sequence). DNA for the CDR3: TGTGCCAGCAGCTTACTCCCTACTGGGACCCAGTACTTC. Protein product: CASSLLPTGTQYF.

The V and J genes are TRBV28 and TRBJ1-1, with a weak D call TRBD1 (5 bases). The CDR3 is 14 amino acids. The germline V gene has CDR1 MDHEN and CDR2 SYDVKM. Trimming shortened V by 6 bases and J by 5 bases, and 16 bases separated the two germline ends. CDR3 sequence (DNA): TGTGCCAGCAGACCTGGCAGGGTAAGGACTGAAGCTTTCTTT. As protein: CASRPGRVRTEAFF.

The chain is built from TRBV18 and TRBJ2-3, with 14 bases identical to TRBD2. CDR3 length: 17 residues. CDR1 is KGHSH and CDR2 is LQKENI in the germline V gene. Trimming at V came to 5 bases and at J to 3 bases, leaving 7 bases not matched to a gene. In DNA form, the CDR3 reads TGTGCCAGCTCAGCCGCCGGACTAGCGGGGGGAACAGATACGCAGTATTTT. Protein: CASSAAGLAGGTDTQYF.

This sequence joins TRBV11-2 and TRBJ1-2, with 10 bases that match TRBD1. The length of the CDR3 is 15 residues. From germline, CDR1 is SGHAT and CDR2 FQNNGV. J gave up 2 bases and V 5 bases, and 5 bases lay outside the gene matches. The CDR3 loop reads CASSVPGQGNYGYTF. CDR3 coding DNA: TGTGCCAGCAGCGTCCCGGGACAGGGGAACTATGGCTACACCTTC. Using reference TRBV11-2 and TRBJ1-2 for the parts outside the CDR3, the full variable domain is EAGVAQSPRYKIIEKRQSVAFWCNPISGHATLYWYQQILGQGPKLLIQFQNNGVVDDSQLPKDRFSAERLKGVDSTLKIQPAKLEDSAVYLCASSVPGQGNYGYTFGSGTRLTVV.

This clone appeared a few times. J is TRBJ1-1 and V is TRBV29-1, with a weak D call TRBD1 (6 bases). The ends were cut back, 6 bases at V and 2 bases at J, with 10 bases in the middle. This CDR3 spans 12 amino acids. The V gene's germline CDR1 is SQVTM and CDR2 ANQGSEA. For the CDR3, the DNA is TGCAGCGTGGGACACCATAACACTGAAGCTTTCTTT. As protein: CSVGHHNTEAFF.

The V and J genes are TRBV6-5 and TRBJ2-7; D remains ambiguous. CDR1 and CDR2 from the germline V gene are MNHEY and SVGAGI. V dropped 5 bases and J dropped 3 bases, with 14 bases sitting between them. The CDR3 contains 14 residues. CDR3 sequence (DNA): TGTGCCAGCAGTCAACTCGGAGCCGGCTACGAGCAGTACTTC. Protein: CASSQLGAGYEQYF.

The chain links TRBV30 to TRBJ1-2, with 9 bases aligning to TRBD1. Looked up from germline, CDR1 is GTSNPN and CDR2 is SVGIG (reference sequence). The CDR3 has 12 amino acids. Trimming removed 6 bases from V and 6 bases from J; junction bases left unmatched: 5. Here the CDR3 DNA reads TGTGCCTGCATTACAGGGGGCAATGGCTACACCTTC. Amino acids: CACITGGNGYTF.

The chain couples TRBV19 to TRBJ1-1; 7 positions agree with TRBD1. From germline, CDR1 is LNHDA and CDR2 SQIVND (reference sequence). V was pared by 5 bases and J by 4 bases, with 13 bases of the junction left unmatched. This CDR3 spans 16 amino acids. This CDR3 is CASSAATDRDGTEAFF. The CDR3 DNA reads as TGTGCCAGTAGTGCGGCGACAGACAGGGACGGCACTGAAGCTTTCTTT. The entire variable domain, with the rest obtained from reference TRBV19 and TRBJ1-1, is as follows: DGGITQSPKYLFRKEGQNVTLSCEQNLNHDAMYWYRQDPGQGLRLIYYSQIVNDFQKGDIAEGYSVSREKKESFPLTVTSAQKNPTAFYLCASSAATDRDGTEAFFGQGTRLTVV.

The chain combines TRBV18 with TRBJ1-1, with 7 bases that match TRBD1. The CDR3 loop spans 15 amino acids. The V gene end was trimmed by 4 bases and the J gene end by 2 bases; junction bases not matched to a gene: 7. CDR1 and CDR2 from the germline V gene are KGHSH and LQKENI. The CDR3 here is CASSQNRGRNTEAFF. The CDR3 region has the DNA TGTGCCAGCTCACAGAACAGGGGCCGCAACACTGAAGCTTTCTTT.

This chain connects TRBV25-1 to TRBJ2-1, with TRBD1 matching 8 bases. The germline V gene encodes CDR1 MGHDK and CDR2 SYGVNS. The CDR3 has 16 residues. V lost 5 bases and J lost 4; bases outside the gene matches: 10. The CDR3 sequence is CASSSPGTGTYNEQFF. In nucleotides, the CDR3 is TGTGCCAGCAGTTCGCCCGGGACAGGAACTTACAATGAGCAGTTCTTC.

This clone came up a few times. The J gene is TRBJ1-1, the V gene TRBV29-1; no clear D gene. V lost 7 bases and J 1 base, leaving 10 bases between the germline ends. The CDR3 contains 12 residues. Germline loops: CDR1 SQVTM, CDR2 ANQGSEA. CDR3 amino acids: CSAGLSNTEAFF. CDR3 DNA sequence: TGCAGCGCCGGACTTTCGAACACTGAAGCTTTCTTT.